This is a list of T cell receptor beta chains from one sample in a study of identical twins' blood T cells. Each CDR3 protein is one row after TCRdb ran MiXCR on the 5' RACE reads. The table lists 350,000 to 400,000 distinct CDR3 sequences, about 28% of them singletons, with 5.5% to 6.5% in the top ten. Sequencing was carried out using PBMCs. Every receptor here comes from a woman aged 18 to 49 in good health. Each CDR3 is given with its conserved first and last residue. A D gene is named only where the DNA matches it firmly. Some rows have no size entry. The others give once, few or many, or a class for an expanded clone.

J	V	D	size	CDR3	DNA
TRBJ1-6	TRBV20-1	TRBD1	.	CSTRDRQGYSPLHF	TGCAGTACTAGAGACCGACAGGGGTATTCACCCCTCCACTTT
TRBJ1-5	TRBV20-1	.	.	CSARGGRDQPQHF	TGCAGTGCTAGAGGGGGGCGGGATCAGCCCCAGCATTTT
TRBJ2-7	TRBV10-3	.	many	CATRHILEQYF	TGTGCCACGCGACACATCCTCGAGCAGTACTTC
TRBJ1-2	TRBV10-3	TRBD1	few	CAITGRVGTGDGYTF	TGTGCCATCACGGGTCGTGTGGGGACAGGGGACGGCTACACCTTC
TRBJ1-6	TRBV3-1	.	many	CASSQKGLIWSPLHF	TGTGCCAGCAGCCAGAAGGGACTGATATGGTCACCCCTCCACTTT
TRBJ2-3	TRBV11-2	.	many	CASSHDRIEYF	TGTGCCAGCAGTCACGACAGGATTGAGTATTTT
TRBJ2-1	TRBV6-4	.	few	CASSDSGMHEQFF	TGTGCCAGCAGTGACTCAGGGATGCATGAGCAGTTCTTC
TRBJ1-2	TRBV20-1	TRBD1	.	CSARDRRGQGARGYTF	TGCAGTGCTAGAGATCGCCGGGGACAGGGGGCTCGGGGCTACACCTTC
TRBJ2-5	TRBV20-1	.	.	CSASDTAQETQYF	TGCAGTGCTAGCGACACAGCCCAAGAGACCCAGTACTTC
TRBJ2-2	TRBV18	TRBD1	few	CASSPRQGLTGELFF	TGTGCCAGCTCACCGAGACAGGGCCTGACCGGGGAGCTGTTTTTT
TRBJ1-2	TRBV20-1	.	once	CSASEGYGYTF	TGCAGTGCCAGCGAGGGCTATGGCTACACCTTC
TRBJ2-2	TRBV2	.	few	CASSATVGNTGELFF	TGTGCCAGCAGTGCTACAGTAGGGAACACCGGGGAGCTGTTTTTT
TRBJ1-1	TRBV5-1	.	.	CASSPDRLFAEAFF	TGCGCCAGCAGCCCGGACAGACTTTTCGCTGAAGCTTTCTTT
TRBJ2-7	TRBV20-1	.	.	CSASNGYEQYF	TGCAGTGCTAGTAACGGCTACGAGCAGTACTTC
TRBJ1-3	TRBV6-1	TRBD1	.	CASSGRQGADGNTIYF	TGTGCCAGCAGTGGACGACAGGGGGCTGATGGAAACACCATATATTTT
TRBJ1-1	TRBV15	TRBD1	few	CATSRGTGRSGTEAFF	TGTGCCACCAGCAGAGGGACAGGGAGGTCTGGGACTGAAGCTTTCTTT
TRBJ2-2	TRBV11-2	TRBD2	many	CASSFVSGPYTGELFF	TGTGCCAGCAGCTTCGTTAGCGGGCCCTACACCGGGGAGCTGTTTTTT
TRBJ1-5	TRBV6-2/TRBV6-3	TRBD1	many	CASSRGGYSLQPQHF	TGTGCCAGCAGCAGGGGGGGTTACTCCCTTCAGCCCCAGCATTTT
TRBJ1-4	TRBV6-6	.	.	CASTLRGAEGNEKLFF	TGTGCCAGCACCCTACGAGGGGCCGAGGGTAATGAAAAACTGTTTTTT
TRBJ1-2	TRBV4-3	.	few	CASSQAGRGSNYGYTF	TGCGCCAGCAGCCAAGCAGGCAGGGGTAGTAACTATGGCTACACCTTC
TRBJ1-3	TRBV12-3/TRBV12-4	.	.	CASSLLRGSGNTIYF	TGTGCCAGCAGTTTACTACGGGGTTCTGGAAACACCATATATTTT
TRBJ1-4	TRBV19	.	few	CASTSTGRAQEKLFF	TGTGCCAGTACCTCAACGGGGAGGGCCCAAGAAAAACTGTTTTTT
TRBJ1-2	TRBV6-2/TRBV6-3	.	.	CASSYSGSNYGYAF	TGTGCCAGCAGTTACTCGGGCAGCAACTATGGCTACGCCTTC
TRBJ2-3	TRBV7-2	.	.	CASSSRKTSTDTQYF	TGTGCCAGCAGCTCCCGTAAGACTAGCACAGATACGCAGTATTTT
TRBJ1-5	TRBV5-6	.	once	CANSLGRLQPQHF	TGTGCCAACAGCTTGGGCCGTCTTCAGCCCCAGCATTTT
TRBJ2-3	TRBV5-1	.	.	CASSLGGQDTQYF	TGCGCCAGCAGCCTCGGGGGGCAAGATACGCAGTATTTT
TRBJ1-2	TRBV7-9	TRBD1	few	CASTDSGQGVNYGYTF	TGTGCCAGCACCGATAGCGGACAGGGAGTTAACTATGGCTACACCTTC
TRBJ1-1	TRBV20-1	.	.	CSARDTQAEAFF	TGCAGTGCTAGAGATACCCAGGCTGAAGCTTTCTTT
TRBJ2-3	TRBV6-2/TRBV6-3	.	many	CASSISTDTQYF	TGTGCCAGCAGTATCTCCACAGATACGCAGTATTTT
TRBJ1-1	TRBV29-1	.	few	CSVEDKRTEAFF	TGCAGCGTTGAAGATAAGAGGACTGAAGCTTTCTTT
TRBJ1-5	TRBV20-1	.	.	CSASLDLNQPQHF	TGCAGTGCTAGTCTGGATCTCAATCAGCCCCAGCATTTT
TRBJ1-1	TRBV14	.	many	CASSQFLINTEAFF	TGTGCCAGCAGCCAGTTTCTCATCAACACTGAAGCTTTCTTT
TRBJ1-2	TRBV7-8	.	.	CASSFGRDGYGYTF	TGTGCCAGCAGCTTTGGGAGGGATGGCTATGGCTACACCTTC
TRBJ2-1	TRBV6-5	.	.	CASRETILYNEQFF	TGTGCCAGCAGAGAGACTATCCTGTACAATGAGCAGTTCTTC
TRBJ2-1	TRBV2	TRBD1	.	CASSKGQNNEQFF	TGTGCCAGCTCGAAGGGACAGAACAATGAGCAGTTCTTC
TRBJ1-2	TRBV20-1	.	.	CSATSLGNYGYTF	TGCAGTGCTACATCACTCGGGAACTATGGCTACACCTTC
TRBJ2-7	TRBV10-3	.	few	CAISALNGASEQYF	TGTGCCATCAGTGCGCTTAATGGGGCCAGCGAGCAGTACTTC
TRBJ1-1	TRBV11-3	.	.	CASIPNGGLAFF	TGTGCCAGCATCCCCAATGGGGGTTTGGCTTTCTTT
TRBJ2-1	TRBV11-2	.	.	CASSFGTGWNEQFF	TGTGCCAGCAGCTTTGGTACAGGGTGGAATGAGCAGTTCTTC
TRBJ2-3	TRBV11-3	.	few	CASSLGTSDTQYF	TGTGCCAGCAGCTTAGGGACGAGTGATACGCAGTATTTT
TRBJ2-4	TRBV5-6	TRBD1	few	CASSLGTGKNIQYF	TGTGCCAGCAGCTTGGGGACAGGGAAAAACATTCAGTACTTC
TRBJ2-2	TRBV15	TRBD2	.	CATSKGLAGVYRELFF	TGTGCCACCAGCAAAGGACTAGCGGGAGTTTACCGGGAGCTGTTTTTT
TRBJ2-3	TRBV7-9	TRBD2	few	CASSKWTSVGDTQYF	TGTGCCAGCAGCAAATGGACTAGCGTGGGTGATACGCAGTATTTT
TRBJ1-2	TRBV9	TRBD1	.	CASSVAGGQGLANDGYTF	TGTGCCAGCAGCGTAGCTGGAGGACAGGGATTAGCTAACGATGGCTACACCTTC
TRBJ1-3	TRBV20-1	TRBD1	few	CSATDRGWGNTIYF	TGCAGTGCTACGGACAGGGGTTGGGGAAACACCATATATTTT
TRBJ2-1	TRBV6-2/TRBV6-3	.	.	CASSYSASGQNLYEQFF	TGTGCCAGCAGTTACTCGGCTAGCGGACAGAATCTCTATGAGCAGTTCTTC
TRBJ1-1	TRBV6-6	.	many	CASTTDKNTEAFF	TGTGCCAGCACAACAGACAAGAACACTGAAGCTTTCTTT
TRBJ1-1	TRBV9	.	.	CASSVDGRLNTEAFF	TGTGCCAGCAGCGTAGACGGCAGGTTGAACACTGAAGCTTTCTTT
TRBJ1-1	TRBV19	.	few	CASSEGLYRSFF	TGTGCCAGTAGTGAGGGTCTGTACAGGTCTTTCTTT
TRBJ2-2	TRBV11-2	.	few	CASRSNTGELFF	TGTGCCAGCCGTTCAAACACCGGGGAGCTGTTTTTT
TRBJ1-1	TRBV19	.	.	CASCRWGSTEAFF	TGTGCCAGTTGCAGGTGGGGGAGCACTGAAGCTTTCTTT
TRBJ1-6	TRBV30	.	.	CAWSTIIGSPLHF	TGTGCCTGGAGTACCATCATTGGTTCACCCCTCCACTTT
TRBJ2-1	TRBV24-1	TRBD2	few	CVTSDSGLAGVAGEQFF	TGTGTCACCAGTGATTCCGGACTAGCGGGAGTGGCTGGCGAGCAGTTCTTC
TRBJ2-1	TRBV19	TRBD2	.	CASRTAGNNEQFF	TGTGCCAGTAGGACAGCGGGGAACAATGAGCAGTTCTTC
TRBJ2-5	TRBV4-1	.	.	CASSQDIRKAETQYF	TGCGCCAGCAGCCAAGATATACGGAAAGCAGAGACCCAGTACTTC
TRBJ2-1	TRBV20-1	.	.	CSASGGRDYSDEQFF	TGCAGTGCTAGCGGGGGGCGGGATTATAGCGATGAGCAGTTCTTC